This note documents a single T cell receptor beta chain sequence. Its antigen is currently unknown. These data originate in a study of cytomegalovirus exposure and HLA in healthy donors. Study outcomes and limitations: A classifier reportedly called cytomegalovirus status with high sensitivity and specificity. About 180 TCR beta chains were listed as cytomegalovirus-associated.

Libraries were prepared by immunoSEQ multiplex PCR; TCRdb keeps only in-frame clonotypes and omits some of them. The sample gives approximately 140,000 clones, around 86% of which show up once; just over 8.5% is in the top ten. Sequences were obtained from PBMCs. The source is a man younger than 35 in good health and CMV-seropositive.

In DNA, the CDR3 is TGCGCCAGCAGCTTTAGGGGACAGGAGAACAATGAGCAGTTCTTC. Protein: CASSFRGQENNEQFF. V and J are TRBV5-1 and TRBJ2-1, with TRBD1 identical over 8 bases. The CDR3 runs 15 residues. CDR1 and CDR2 from the germline V gene are SGHRS and YFSETQ. After removal of 2 bases from V and 5 bases from J, the junction contained 6 bases not matched to a gene.